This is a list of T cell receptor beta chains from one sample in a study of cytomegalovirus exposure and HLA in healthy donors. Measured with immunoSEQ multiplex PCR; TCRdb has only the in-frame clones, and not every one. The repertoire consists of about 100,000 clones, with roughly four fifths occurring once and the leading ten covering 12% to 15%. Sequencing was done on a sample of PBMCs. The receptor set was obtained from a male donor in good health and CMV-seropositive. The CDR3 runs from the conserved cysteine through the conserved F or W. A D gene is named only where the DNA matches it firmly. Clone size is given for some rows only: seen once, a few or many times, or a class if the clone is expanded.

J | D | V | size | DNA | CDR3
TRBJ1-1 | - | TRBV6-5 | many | TGTGCCAGCAGCCACGGACAGAAAAGCCCTGAAGCTTTCTTT | CASSHGQKSPEAFF
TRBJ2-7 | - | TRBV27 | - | TGTGTCAGCAGTTGGGCGGGGAGAACCTACGAGCAGTACTTC | CVSSWAGRTYEQYF
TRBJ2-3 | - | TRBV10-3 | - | TGTGCCATCAGTGTGGGCCGGGAATCAGATACGCAGTATTTT | CAISVGRESDTQYF
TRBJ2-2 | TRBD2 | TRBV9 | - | TGTGCCAGCAGCGTAGTTTCGGGGGGGGGAACCGGGGAGCTGTTTTTT | CASSVVSGGGTGELFF
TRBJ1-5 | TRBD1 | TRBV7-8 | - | TGTGCCAGCAGCCCCCGCGGACAGGGGGCTTATAGCAATCAGCCCCAGCATTTT | CASSPRGQGAYSNQPQHF
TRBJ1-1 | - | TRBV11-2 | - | TGTGCCAGCAGCTCCGGTGAAGCTTTCTTT | CASSSGEAFF
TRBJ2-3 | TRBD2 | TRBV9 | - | TGTGCCAGCAGCGTAGGGACCGGGGGGGGTGGCACAGATACGCAGTATTTT | CASSVGTGGGGTDTQYF
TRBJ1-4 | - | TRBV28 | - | TGTGCCAGCAGACCCTTCGGACAGAATGAAAAACTGTTTTTT | CASRPFGQNEKLFF
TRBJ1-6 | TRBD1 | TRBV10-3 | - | TGTGCCATCAGTAGGGACAGGGGGAATTCACCCCTCCACTTT | CAISRDRGNSPLHF
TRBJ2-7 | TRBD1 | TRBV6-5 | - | TGTGCCAGCAGTTCGACAGGGTCTCGGGAGCAGTACTTC | CASSSTGSREQYF
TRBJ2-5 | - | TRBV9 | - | TGTGCCAGCAGCAACTCATGGGGGGGCGAAGAGACCCAGTACTTC | CASSNSWGGEETQYF
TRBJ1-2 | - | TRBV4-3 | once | TGCGCCAGCAGCCAAGATCGTTCGAGGGCGGACCGCTATTGGGGCTATGGCTACACCTTC | CASSQDRSRADRYWGYGYTF
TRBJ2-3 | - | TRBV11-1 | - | TGTGCCAGCAGCTTAGGGATCCGGGGAGGAGCTGTTTCAGATACGCAGTATTTT | CASSLGIRGGAVSDTQYF
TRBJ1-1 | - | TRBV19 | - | TGTGCCAGTAGTAAGAGACAGGTTTTGGATCAAGAAGCTTTCTTT | CASSKRQVLDQEAFF
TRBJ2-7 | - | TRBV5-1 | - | TGCGCCAGCAGCTTTAGCAGCTCCTACGAGCAGTACTTC | CASSFSSSYEQYF
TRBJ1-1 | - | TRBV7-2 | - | TGTGCCAGCAGCCCCTCGCCGGGGATGAACACTGAAGCTTTCTTT | CASSPSPGMNTEAFF
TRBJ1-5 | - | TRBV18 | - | TGTGCCAGCTCACGAGGACAGATCAATCAGCCCCAGCATTTT | CASSRGQINQPQHF
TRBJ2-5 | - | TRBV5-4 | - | TGTGCCAGCAGCTTGGTTCAGGGAAAGACCCAGTACTTC | CASSLVQGKTQYF
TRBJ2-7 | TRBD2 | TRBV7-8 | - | TGTGCCAGCAGCCCACGGGGGGCCTACGAGCAGTACTTC | CASSPRGAYEQYF
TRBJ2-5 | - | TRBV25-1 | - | TGTGCCAGCAGTGAATATTCTAGCATCCAAGAGACCCAGTACTTC | CASSEYSSIQETQYF
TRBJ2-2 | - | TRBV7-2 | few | TGTGCCAGCAGCTCGGACACCGGGGAGCTGTTTTTT | CASSSDTGELFF
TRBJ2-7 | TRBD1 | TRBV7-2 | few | TGTGCCAGCAGCTTTAGAGGGGGCTACTACGAGCAGTACTTC | CASSFRGGYYEQYF
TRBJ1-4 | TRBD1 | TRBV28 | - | TGTGCCAGCAGTTCACAGGGGACTGAAAAACTGTTTTTT | CASSSQGTEKLFF
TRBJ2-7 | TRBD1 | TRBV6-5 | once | TGTGCCAGCAGTTCGGACAGGTACTCCTACGAGCAGTACTTC | CASSSDRYSYEQYF
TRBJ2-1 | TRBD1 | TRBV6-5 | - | TGTGCCAGCAATCGCGGGACAGGATCCTACAATGAGCAGTTCTTC | CASNRGTGSYNEQFF
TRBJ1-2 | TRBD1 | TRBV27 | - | TGTGCCAGCAGCCCTGGGACAGGGGCGCTTGGCTACACCTTC | CASSPGTGALGYTF